The 30 T cell receptor beta chains below were found in one sample sequenced in a study of cytomegalovirus exposure and HLA in healthy donors. PCR involved 60 Vbeta and 13 Jbeta primers. The protocol was immunoSEQ multiplex PCR, while the TCRdb copy is restricted to in-frame clones and leaves out a portion. Among 95,000 to 150,000 clones listed, under 90% were seen once. Sequences were obtained from PBMCs. These receptors all stem from a female donor in good health and CMV-seropositive.

The chain carries TRBV19 and TRBJ2-1; 7 bases are shared with TRBD1. The CDR3 runs to 13 residues. Germline V gene sequence: CDR1 LNHDA, CDR2 SQIVND (reference sequence). After removal of 8 bases from V and 7 bases from J, the junction contained 8 bases not matched to a gene. CDR3 nucleotides: TGTGCCAGTTCCAATCAACAGGGGAATGAGCAGTTCTTC. Encoded protein: CASSNQQGNEQFF.

Concerning this clone itself: Germline and junction disagree at one end, which may indicate a read error. V usage is TRBV29-1 and J usage is TRBJ1-2; D possibly corresponds to TRBD1 (6 bases). CDR1 and CDR2 (germline): SQVTM, ANQGSEA. This CDR3 contains 14 residues. DNA of the CDR3: TGCAGCGTGGAAGCAAACACAGGGAACTATGGCTACACCTTC. Amino acids: CSVEANTGNYGYTF.

This chain uses TRBV7-2 with TRBJ1-4, with 7 bases fitting TRBD1. The V gene's germline CDR1 is SGHTA and CDR2 FQGNSA. This CDR3 contains 18 residues. J was trimmed by 3 bases and V by 1 base; bases with no gene match: 11. The chain's CDR3 is CASSLGQGQRRANEKLFF. For the CDR3, the DNA is TGTGCCAGCAGCTTAGGGCAGGGACAGCGAAGGGCTAATGAAAAACTGTTTTTT.

The chain carries TRBV11-3 and TRBJ2-3; 8 bases align to TRBD2. CDR3 size: 15 residues. The trim removed 2 bases at V and 2 bases at J, leaving 3 bases unmatched. The germline CDR1 and CDR2 sequences are SGHNT and YENEEA. For the CDR3, the DNA is TGTGCCAGCAGCTTATCGGGAGGGGTCACAGATACGCAGTATTTT. It encodes CASSLSGGVTDTQYF.

The chain uses TRBV30 and TRBJ1-5, with a weak D call TRBD1 (6 bases). Germline loops: CDR1 GTSNPN, CDR2 SVGIG (reference sequence). This CDR3 region has 14 residues. With 3 bases removed from V and 5 bases from J, the gap between germline ends came to 14 bases. The DNA for the CDR3 is TGTGCCTGGAGCGGGGGGCATCAGGATCAGCCCCAGCATTTT. As protein: CAWSGGHQDQPQHF.

The rearrangement joins TRBV11-2 to TRBJ2-2, with unresolved D. The CDR3 spans 12 residues. The V end was cut by 3 bases, the J end by 8 bases, with 7 bases between. Germline V gene sequence: CDR1 SGHAT, CDR2 FQNNGV. The CDR3 DNA reads TGTGCCAGCAGCTTCGTATCTGGGGAGCTGTTTTTT. The encoded protein is CASSFVSGELFF.

The V call is TRBV19, the J call TRBJ1-5, with 8 bases matching TRBD1. Germline CDR1 reads LNHDA; CDR2 reads SQIVND (reference sequence). V was pared by 3 bases and J by 6 bases, with 7 bases of the junction left unmatched. The CDR3 loop spans 15 amino acids. The CDR3 coding sequence is TGTGCCAGTAGTATCGGGCAGGGGGCGGGTCAGCCCCAGCATTTT. Translated: CASSIGQGAGQPQHF.

This clone turned up a few times. V gene TRBV27 combines with J gene TRBJ1-1; weak D call: TRBD1 (5 bases). Germline CDR1 reads MNHEY; CDR2 reads SMNVEV (reference sequence). This CDR3 contains 13 residues. Trimming took off 6 bases at V and 3 bases at J, with 11 bases between the two ends. The CDR3 reads CASSGNRYTEAFF. In DNA, the CDR3 is TGTGCCAGCAGCGGTAACAGGTACACTGAAGCTTTCTTT.

The chain recombines TRBV20-1 with TRBJ1-1; D is ambiguous. The CDR3 spans 11 residues. The V and J ends lost 6 bases and 10 bases respectively, with 15 bases between them. Germline V lookup: CDR1 DFQATT, CDR2 SNEGSKA (reference sequence). The CDR3 spells CSAAWWEAAFF. CDR3 nucleotides: TGCAGTGCCGCGTGGTGGGAGGCAGCTTTCTTT.

This rearrangement joins TRBV30 to TRBJ2-6; TRBD2 might be the D (5 bases). V was pared by 3 bases and J by 0 bases, with 6 bases between. This CDR3 is 14 amino acids long. Germline loops: CDR1 GTSNPN, CDR2 SVGIG (reference sequence). The CDR3 region is CAWSLASGANVLTF. CDR3 sequence (DNA): TGTGCCTGGAGCCTAGCCTCTGGGGCCAACGTCCTGACTTTC. The entire variable domain, with the rest obtained from reference TRBV30 and TRBJ2-6, is as follows: SQTIHQWPATLVQPVGSPLSLECTVEGTSNPNLYWYRQAAGRGLQLLFYSVGIGQISSEVPQNLSASRPQDRQFILSSKKLLLSDSGFYLCAWSLASGANVLTFGAGSRLTVL.

The V call is TRBV5-1, the J call TRBJ1-1, with 8 bases lining up with TRBD1. V shed 4 bases and J 9 bases; nucleotides not matched to a gene: 5. Germline-derived CDR1 and CDR2 are SGHRS and YFSETQ. The length of the CDR3 is 12 residues. Here the CDR3 reads CASSIQGVQAFF. The CDR3 DNA sequence: TGCGCCAGCAGCATACAGGGGGTTCAAGCTTTCTTT.

The chain uses TRBV6-5 and TRBJ2-2; TRBD1 is a possible D gene (6 bases). With 0 bases removed from V and 4 bases from J, the gap between germline ends came to 6 bases. The CDR3 spans 14 residues. Germline CDR1 and CDR2: MNHEY and SVGAGI. The CDR3 DNA sequence: TGTGCCAGCAGTTACTCCAGGGGCACCGGGGAGCTGTTTTTT. Amino acids: CASSYSRGTGELFF.

The chain recombines TRBV7-8 with TRBJ2-1; D may be TRBD1 (6 bases). V was trimmed by 5 bases and J by 8 bases, leaving 13 bases between them. The CDR3 extends over 13 amino acids. Germline-derived CDR1 and CDR2 are SGHVS and FQNEAQ. CDR3 region: CASSLRGIDEQFF. The DNA of the CDR3 is TGTGCCAGCAGCCTAAGGGGGATAGATGAGCAGTTCTTC.

The chain joins TRBV9 to TRBJ2-1; perhaps TRBD1 as D (8 bases). V was shortened by 6 bases and J by 7 bases, with 20 bases between the two germline ends. Germline V gives CDR1 SGDLS, CDR2 YYNGEE. CDR3 length: 15 amino acids. The CDR3 DNA follows: TGTGCCAGCACCCCTCTTCCACAGGGGGGGAATGAGCAGTTCTTC. It specifies CASTPLPQGGNEQFF.

This chain connects TRBV7-9 to TRBJ1-3; D perhaps matches TRBD1 (6 bases). Per the germline V gene, CDR1 is SEHNR and CDR2 is FQNEAQ (reference sequence). Trimming cost V 0 bases and J 4 bases, with 13 bases left between them. This CDR3 is built from 16 residues. The CDR3: CASSLAAQGNGNTIYF. CDR3 coding DNA: TGTGCCAGCAGCTTAGCCGCACAGGGAAACGGAAACACCATATATTTT.

The chain recombines TRBV4-2 with TRBJ1-2; 10 bases align to TRBD1. The CDR3 covers 17 residues. Germline V lookup: CDR1 LGHNA, CDR2 YNFKEQ. J was trimmed by 4 bases and V by 0 bases; bases with no gene match: 8. CDR3 amino acids: CASSQDSGTGVIYGYTF. CDR3 nucleotide sequence: TGTGCCAGCAGCCAAGACTCCGGGACAGGGGTGATCTATGGCTACACCTTC.

This clone was observed a single time. J is TRBJ2-5 and V is TRBV6-1; tentative D call: TRBD2 (6 bases). The CDR3 loop spans 15 amino acids. Germline CDR1 and CDR2: MNHNS and SASEGT. The V end lost 7 bases, the J end lost 5 bases, and 20 bases lay between the germline ends. CDR3 in DNA: TGTGCCAGCACCCAGGCCGGGAGTGCTTTGGAGACCCAGTACTTC. Translating it yields CASTQAGSALETQYF.

This chain connects TRBV19 to TRBJ2-7; tentative D call: TRBD1 (5 bases). Germline V gene lookup returns CDR1 LNHDA and CDR2 SQIVND (reference sequence). This CDR3 is 15 amino acids long. Trimming took 5 bases from V and 7 from J, leaving 21 bases between them. CDR3 DNA sequence: TGTGCCAGTAGTGTCAACAGTGACCCACCAGGGGAGCAGTACTTC. This gives the protein CASSVNSDPPGEQYF.

The V and J genes are TRBV19 and TRBJ2-2, with 7 nucleotides matching TRBD2. J gave up 2 bases and V 9 bases, and 6 bases lay outside the gene matches. The CDR3 covers 14 residues. Germline-derived CDR1 and CDR2 are LNHDA and SQIVND (reference sequence). CDR3 nucleotides: TGTGCCAGCAAATGGGGGGGTAACACCGGGGAGCTGTTTTTT. Protein sequence: CASKWGGNTGELFF.

The rearrangement joins TRBV7-2 to TRBJ2-3, with 11 bases lining up with TRBD2. After removal of 3 bases from V and 5 bases from J, the junction contained 4 bases not matched to a gene. CDR3 size: 15 residues. Germline-derived CDR1 and CDR2 are SGHTA and FQGNSA. CDR3 sequence (DNA): TGTGCCAGCAGCTTGTCACTAGCGGGGGTAGATACGCAGTATTTT. Its translation: CASSLSLAGVDTQYF.

This clone has only a few counts. The CDR3 sequence: CASRAGYSNQPQHF. DNA of the CDR3: TGTGCCAGCAGGGCCGGGTATAGCAATCAGCCCCAGCATTTT. The chain carries TRBV27 and TRBJ1-5; no definite D call. CDR3 length equals 14 residues. The germline gives CDR1 MNHEY, CDR2 SMNVEV (reference sequence). V lost 6 bases and J 0 bases, leaving 9 bases between the germline ends.

This rearrangement joins TRBV7-3 to TRBJ2-3; D gene uncertain. V was cut by 2 bases and J by 5 bases, with 8 bases left in between. The CDR3 consists of 13 residues. The germline gives CDR1 SGHTA, CDR2 FQGTGA. CDR3 region: CASSLSRIDTQYF. The CDR3 DNA follows: TGTGCCAGCAGCTTATCTCGTATAGATACGCAGTATTTT.

On this clone: This CDR3 is also generated by other DNA sequences in the sample. The J gene is TRBJ1-2, the V gene TRBV30; tentatively, D is TRBD1 (5 bases). This CDR3 region has 11 residues. CDR1 is GTSNPN, CDR2 SVGIG, per germline (reference sequence). V lost 0 bases, J lost 7 bases, and 6 bases lay in between. Here the CDR3 DNA reads TGTGCCTGGAGTGTGGGGGGTGGCTACACCTTC. Its protein product is CAWSVGGGYTF.

The chain couples TRBV5-4 to TRBJ1-2; no firm D call. Germline V gene lookup returns CDR1 SGHNT and CDR2 YYREEE (reference sequence). This CDR3 is built from 14 residues. Trimming shortened V by 1 base and J by 4 bases, and 11 bases separated the two germline ends. The CDR3 region has the DNA TGTGCCAGCAGCTTGTCCTGGGGAGGCTATGGCTACACCTTC. It translates to CASSLSWGGYGYTF. Full variable domain (outside the CDR3, taken from reference TRBV5-4 and TRBJ1-2): ETGVTQSPTHLIKTRGQQVTLRCSSQSGHNTVSWYQQALGQGPQFIFQYYREEENGRGNFPPRFSGLQFPNYSSELNVNALELDDSALYLCASSLSWGGYGYTFGSGTRLTVV.

Notes on this clone: One junction end disagrees with the germline gene, perhaps due to a read error. This rearrangement joins TRBV7-9 to TRBJ1-5; the match to TRBD1 covers 8 bases. The germline V gene encodes CDR1 SEHNR and CDR2 FQNEAQ (reference sequence). The CDR3 covers 12 residues. CDR3 region: CSSSRDRQPQHF. CDR3 sequence (DNA): TGTTCCAGCAGTAGGGACAGGCAGCCCCAGCATTTT.

Only one count was recorded for this clone. V usage is TRBV7-9 and J usage is TRBJ2-5; D is undetermined. Germline CDR1 SEHNR, CDR2 FQNEAQ (reference sequence). The CDR3 spans 13 residues. V shed 2 bases and J shed 4 bases, with 8 bases lying between them. The CDR3 region is CASSLLIGETQYF. The CDR3 DNA reads as TGTGCCAGCAGCTTACTGATCGGAGAGACCCAGTACTTC.

The table lists this clone with a few counts. The chain has TRBV4-1 and TRBJ1-4; no clear D. V was cut by 1 base and J by 5 bases, with 14 bases left in between. Germline CDR1 is MGHRA and CDR2 is YSYEKL. The CDR3 has 16 residues. CDR3 residues: CASSQVRSSANEKLFF. The CDR3 DNA sequence: TGCGCCAGCAGCCAAGTCCGTTCCAGTGCAAATGAAAAACTGTTTTTT.

As to this clone: A junction boundary mismatches the germline segment, possibly from a read error. CDR3 in amino acids: CASSLTGAYNEQFF. CDR3 in DNA: TGTGCCAGCAGCCTGACAGGGGCCTATAATGAGCAGTTCTTC. The J gene is TRBJ2-1, the V gene TRBV14; 8 positions agree with TRBD1. The germline CDR1 and CDR2 sequences are SGHDN and FVKESK. CDR3 length: 14 amino acids.

The V and J genes are TRBV2 and TRBJ1-4; tentative D call: TRBD1 (5 bases). Germline V gene data show CDR1 as SNHLY and CDR2 as FYNNEI. CDR3 size: 15 residues. V shed 5 bases and J shed 3 bases, with 13 bases lying between them. Written as DNA, the CDR3 is TGTGCCAGCAGTTTGGCCCCCAGGGCTAATGAAAAACTGTTTTTT. This sequence encodes CASSLAPRANEKLFF.

This CDR3 is CAISDPRTASYEQYF. For the CDR3, the DNA is TGTGCCATCAGTGACCCGCGAACCGCGTCCTACGAGCAGTACTTC. V gene TRBV10-3 combines with J gene TRBJ2-7; D unclear. V was cut by 3 bases and J by 1 base, with 13 bases left in between. CDR3 length: 15 residues. Per the germline V gene, CDR1 is ENHRY and CDR2 is SYGVKD.